The T cell receptor (beta chain) described here comes from a study of shared clonotypes between healthy human individuals. The overall study: The study enrolled a couple of women and a few men aged 18 to 49.

The CDR3 runs 11 residues. Germline CDR1 and CDR2: SQVTM and ANQGSEA. The protocol was immunoSEQ multiplex PCR, while the TCRdb copy is restricted to in-frame clones and leaves out a portion. The sample lists approximately 250,000 clones, over 50% occurring once. This clone showed up many times. The sample consisted of memory CD4+ T cells sorted from blood. The subset denotes: CD45RA-negative fraction. The chain has TRBV29-1 and TRBJ2-7; perhaps TRBD2 as D (6 bases). This TCR derives from a man aged 30-40 years in good health. CDR3 DNA: TGCAGTTCTGAGATGGGAGGAGAGCAGTACTTC. Protein: CSSEMGGEQYF.